These T cell receptor beta chains were read from a single sample in a study of beta chain features in type 1 diabetes. The data were produced by immunoSEQ multiplex PCR, yet TCRdb's version contains in-frame clones alone and is incomplete. The sample yields 680,000 or so clones, 15% to 18% seen once. The sequenced sample was naive CD4+ T cells from blood. Every receptor here comes from a man between 18 and 29 years old in good health. The CDR3 runs from the conserved cysteine through the conserved F or W. Fields, in order: J gene, D gene, clone size, V gene, CDR3 DNA, CDR3 protein. The D gene is left open where the match is weak. The size of a clone is reported for some rows only, either as once, few or many, or as a class for expanded clones.

j_gene: TRBJ2-1
d_gene: NA
abundance: NA
v_gene: TRBV2
CDR3nt: TGTGCCAGCAGTGAAAAGACCGCCAGGGTATCATCGGATGAGCAGTTCTTC
CDR3aa: CASSEKTARVSSDEQFF

j_gene: TRBJ2-4
d_gene: NA
abundance: few
v_gene: TRBV5-5
CDR3nt: TGTGCCAGCAGCTTAACAACAGGGTTCGCCAAAAACATTCAGTACTTC
CDR3aa: CASSLTTGFAKNIQYF

j_gene: TRBJ1-1
d_gene: NA
abundance: NA
v_gene: TRBV7-2
CDR3nt: TGTGCCAGCAGCTTAGTGCAGATGGTAGGTGAAGCTTTCTTT
CDR3aa: CASSLVQMVGEAFF

j_gene: TRBJ1-5
d_gene: TRBD1
abundance: NA
v_gene: TRBV6-1
CDR3nt: TGTGCCAGCAGGACAGGGGGCAATCAGCCCCAGCATTTT
CDR3aa: CASRTGGNQPQHF

j_gene: TRBJ2-7
d_gene: NA
abundance: NA
v_gene: TRBV7-2
CDR3nt: TGTGCCAGCAGCTTATTCGGGGACAACGAGCAGTACTTC
CDR3aa: CASSLFGDNEQYF

j_gene: TRBJ1-1
d_gene: NA
abundance: NA
v_gene: TRBV14
CDR3nt: TGTGCCAGCAGCCGACAGATGAACACTGAAGCTTTCTTT
CDR3aa: CASSRQMNTEAFF

j_gene: TRBJ2-7
d_gene: TRBD2
abundance: few
v_gene: TRBV2
CDR3nt: TGTGCCAGCAGTGAAGCGAGGGGGCTAGCGGGAGTGAACGAGCAGTACTTC
CDR3aa: CASSEARGLAGVNEQYF

j_gene: TRBJ2-5
d_gene: NA
abundance: few
v_gene: TRBV5-6
CDR3nt: TGTGCCAGCAGCTTCCGGTTGGAGGAGACCCAGTACTTC
CDR3aa: CASSFRLEETQYF

j_gene: TRBJ2-7
d_gene: TRBD2
abundance: NA
v_gene: TRBV2
CDR3nt: TGTGCCAGCAGAACTAGCGGGAGGCCGAATTACGAGCAGTACTTC
CDR3aa: CASRTSGRPNYEQYF

j_gene: TRBJ1-2
d_gene: TRBD1
abundance: NA
v_gene: TRBV25-1
CDR3nt: TGTGCCAGCTGTCCACCAGGGGGAAACTATGGCTACACCTTC
CDR3aa: CASCPPGGNYGYTF

j_gene: TRBJ2-1
d_gene: NA
abundance: NA
v_gene: TRBV5-1
CDR3nt: TGCGCCAGCACCTCTGTGGGGCTGGTGGATGAGCAGTTCTTC
CDR3aa: CASTSVGLVDEQFF

j_gene: TRBJ1-1
d_gene: TRBD1
abundance: few
v_gene: TRBV7-2
CDR3nt: TGTGCCAGCAGCTTACCAGGGGGGAACACTGAAGCTTTCTTT
CDR3aa: CASSLPGGNTEAFF

j_gene: TRBJ2-1
d_gene: NA
abundance: NA
v_gene: TRBV6-6
CDR3nt: TGTGCCAGCGCGGGGGCGGGCTACAATGAGCAGTTCTTC
CDR3aa: CASAGAGYNEQFF

j_gene: TRBJ1-2
d_gene: NA
abundance: NA
v_gene: TRBV4-2
CDR3nt: TGTGCCAGCAGCCACCTACTGAGGGCAATTAACTATGGCTACACCTTC
CDR3aa: CASSHLLRAINYGYTF

j_gene: TRBJ2-2
d_gene: NA
abundance: few
v_gene: TRBV10-3
CDR3nt: TGTGCCATCAGTGAGTCCTTATCCGGGGAGCTGTTTTTT
CDR3aa: CAISESLSGELFF

j_gene: TRBJ2-3
d_gene: TRBD1
abundance: NA
v_gene: TRBV18
CDR3nt: TGTGCCAGCTCACTCGGACAGGGCGGGACAGATACGCAGTATTTT
CDR3aa: CASSLGQGGTDTQYF

j_gene: TRBJ1-1
d_gene: NA
abundance: NA
v_gene: TRBV28
CDR3nt: TGTGCCAGCAGTTTGCCCACAGCGAACACTGAAGCTTTCTTT
CDR3aa: CASSLPTANTEAFF

j_gene: TRBJ1-3
d_gene: NA
abundance: few
v_gene: TRBV28
CDR3nt: TGTGCCAGCAGTTTAGTGAGCTCTGGAAACACCATATATTTT
CDR3aa: CASSLVSSGNTIYF

j_gene: TRBJ1-5
d_gene: NA
abundance: NA
v_gene: TRBV29-1
CDR3nt: TGCAGCGTTGGGGGGGGGCATGGCAATCAGCCCCAGCATTTT
CDR3aa: CSVGGGHGNQPQHF

j_gene: TRBJ2-2
d_gene: TRBD2
abundance: NA
v_gene: TRBV6-5
CDR3nt: TGTGCCAGCAGTTACCCAGGGACTAGCGGGACCGGGGAGCTGTTTTTT
CDR3aa: CASSYPGTSGTGELFF

j_gene: TRBJ2-3
d_gene: TRBD1
abundance: NA
v_gene: TRBV10-3
CDR3nt: TGTGCCATCAGAGGACCCGACAGGGGGCTCGGAGATACGCAGTATTTT
CDR3aa: CAIRGPDRGLGDTQYF

j_gene: TRBJ2-7
d_gene: TRBD1
abundance: NA
v_gene: TRBV30
CDR3nt: TGTGCCTGGAGACAAACCGGGACAGGGAGCGAGCAGTACTTC
CDR3aa: CAWRQTGTGSEQYF

j_gene: TRBJ2-7
d_gene: NA
abundance: NA
v_gene: TRBV9
CDR3nt: TGTGCCAGCAGCGTAGGATCGGGGCAGAGCTCCTACGAGCAGTACTTC
CDR3aa: CASSVGSGQSSYEQYF

j_gene: TRBJ1-2
d_gene: NA
abundance: NA
v_gene: TRBV20-1
CDR3nt: TGCAGTGCTTTACAGGCGAATGGCTACACCTTC
CDR3aa: CSALQANGYTF

j_gene: TRBJ2-1
d_gene: TRBD2
abundance: NA
v_gene: TRBV5-6
CDR3nt: TGTGCCAGCAGCGGCGGACTAGAGAGAGGTGAGCAGTTCTTC
CDR3aa: CASSGGLERGEQFF

j_gene: TRBJ1-1
d_gene: NA
abundance: few
v_gene: TRBV19
CDR3nt: TGTGCCCCTATGGCCAGAAACACTGAAGCTTTCTTT
CDR3aa: CAPMARNTEAFF

j_gene: TRBJ2-1
d_gene: NA
abundance: NA
v_gene: TRBV4-2
CDR3nt: TGTGCCAGCAGCCAAGAGACAGACAGTCCCTCCTACAATGAGCAGTTCTTC
CDR3aa: CASSQETDSPSYNEQFF

j_gene: TRBJ2-3
d_gene: NA
abundance: few
v_gene: TRBV18
CDR3nt: TGTGCCAGCTCACCACCGGGGGCTTGGCGGGGCCCAGATACGCAGTATTTT
CDR3aa: CASSPPGAWRGPDTQYF

j_gene: TRBJ2-6
d_gene: NA
abundance: many
v_gene: TRBV7-9
CDR3nt: TGTGCCAGCAGCGCGACACTTTACCGCTCTGGGGCCAACGTCCTGACTTTC
CDR3aa: CASSATLYRSGANVLTF

j_gene: TRBJ1-1
d_gene: TRBD1
abundance: NA
v_gene: TRBV18
CDR3nt: TGTGCCAGCTCACCCGGGACAGTGAACACTGAAGCTTTCTTT
CDR3aa: CASSPGTVNTEAFF

j_gene: TRBJ1-5
d_gene: NA
abundance: NA
v_gene: TRBV2
CDR3nt: TGTGCCAGCAAGAGGGGTCGCCATGGGGGCAATCAGCCCCAGCATTTT
CDR3aa: CASKRGRHGGNQPQHF

j_gene: TRBJ2-3
d_gene: TRBD1
abundance: NA
v_gene: TRBV28
CDR3nt: TGTGCCAGCAGCCGGGACAGGGGGTATGGTACGCAGTATTTT
CDR3aa: CASSRDRGYGTQYF

j_gene: TRBJ2-1
d_gene: TRBD2
abundance: many
v_gene: TRBV14
CDR3nt: TGTGCCAGCAGCCAAGGGAGAGGTGGGACTAGCGGCTACAATGAGCAGTTCTTC
CDR3aa: CASSQGRGGTSGYNEQFF

j_gene: TRBJ2-5
d_gene: TRBD1
abundance: NA
v_gene: TRBV9
CDR3nt: TGTGCCAGCAGCGTCTTTCAGGGGGCCGCGGAGACCCAGTACTTC
CDR3aa: CASSVFQGAAETQYF

j_gene: TRBJ2-3
d_gene: NA
abundance: NA
v_gene: TRBV7-2
CDR3nt: TGTGCCAGCAGCTCGCCAGGACTCCTTCTCTATACGCAGTATTTT
CDR3aa: CASSSPGLLLYTQYF

j_gene: TRBJ1-1
d_gene: NA
abundance: NA
v_gene: TRBV5-1
CDR3nt: TGCGCCAGCAGCTTGGGAAAGAACACTGAAGCTTTCTTT
CDR3aa: CASSLGKNTEAFF

j_gene: TRBJ1-2
d_gene: TRBD1
abundance: NA
v_gene: TRBV7-2
CDR3nt: TGTGCCAGCAGCCCGGGACAGGGAGCAAGTGGCTACACCTTC
CDR3aa: CASSPGQGASGYTF

j_gene: TRBJ1-4
d_gene: TRBD1
abundance: few
v_gene: TRBV4-1
CDR3nt: TGCGCCAGCAGCCAAGGGGGCGTTCTAGTCGGGACAGGGCCTGAGAAACTGTTTTTT
CDR3aa: CASSQGGVLVGTGPEKLFF

j_gene: TRBJ2-7
d_gene: TRBD1
abundance: NA
v_gene: TRBV29-1
CDR3nt: TGCAGCGTCCTCGGGACAGGGTGGCCTTGGCTCTCCTACGAGCAGTACTTC
CDR3aa: CSVLGTGWPWLSYEQYF

j_gene: TRBJ2-7
d_gene: TRBD1
abundance: few
v_gene: TRBV19
CDR3nt: TGTGCCAGTAGTATCGGGCAGGACAGGGGGCCAAACGAGCAGTACTTC
CDR3aa: CASSIGQDRGPNEQYF

j_gene: TRBJ1-2
d_gene: NA
abundance: NA
v_gene: TRBV4-1
CDR3nt: TGCGCCAGCAGAACGGACGGGAACTATGGCTACACCTTC
CDR3aa: CASRTDGNYGYTF

j_gene: TRBJ2-7
d_gene: TRBD2
abundance: NA
v_gene: TRBV25-1
CDR3nt: TGTGCCAGCAGTGAATATCTCACCCCACTAGCGGGAGTCTACGAGCAGTACTTC
CDR3aa: CASSEYLTPLAGVYEQYF

j_gene: TRBJ2-1
d_gene: NA
abundance: few
v_gene: TRBV30
CDR3nt: TGTGCCTGGACCCAAGGGGGGAATGAGCAGTTCTTC
CDR3aa: CAWTQGGNEQFF

j_gene: TRBJ1-5
d_gene: NA
abundance: NA
v_gene: TRBV2
CDR3nt: TGTGCCAGCAGTGTCCCAACAGGGCCGGGTAGCAATCAGCCCCAGCATTTT
CDR3aa: CASSVPTGPGSNQPQHF

j_gene: TRBJ1-5
d_gene: NA
abundance: many
v_gene: TRBV14
CDR3nt: TGTGCCAGCAGCCAAAGGGGCAATCAGCCCCAGCATTTT
CDR3aa: CASSQRGNQPQHF

j_gene: TRBJ1-1
d_gene: NA
abundance: few
v_gene: TRBV10-2
CDR3nt: TGCGCCAGCAGTAGGGGCACTGAAGCTTTCTTT
CDR3aa: CASSRGTEAFF

j_gene: TRBJ1-3
d_gene: NA
abundance: few
v_gene: TRBV7-7
CDR3nt: TGTGCTAGCAGCTCCCGGGATCCTGGAAACACCATATATTTT
CDR3aa: CASSSRDPGNTIYF

j_gene: TRBJ2-4
d_gene: NA
abundance: few
v_gene: TRBV2
CDR3nt: TGTGCCAGCAGTGTGGCGGGGGCCGCCAAAAACATTCAGTACTTC
CDR3aa: CASSVAGAAKNIQYF

j_gene: TRBJ2-4
d_gene: TRBD1
abundance: few
v_gene: TRBV9
CDR3nt: TGTGCCAGCAGCGCTCAAACCGGGACAGGGTTAGCCAAAAACATTCAGTACTTC
CDR3aa: CASSAQTGTGLAKNIQYF

j_gene: TRBJ2-1
d_gene: NA
abundance: NA
v_gene: TRBV15
CDR3nt: TGTGCCACCAGCAGAGATCAGGGGACCTACAATGAGCAGTTCTTC
CDR3aa: CATSRDQGTYNEQFF

j_gene: TRBJ1-2
d_gene: TRBD1
abundance: NA
v_gene: TRBV15
CDR3nt: TGTGCCACCAGCAGAGACCGACAGGGGGAGGGTTATGGCTACACCTTC
CDR3aa: CATSRDRQGEGYGYTF

j_gene: TRBJ1-5
d_gene: NA
abundance: few
v_gene: TRBV7-2
CDR3nt: TGTGCCAGCAGCTTAGCCCCTCAGGGTCGACAGCCCCAGCATTTT
CDR3aa: CASSLAPQGRQPQHF

j_gene: TRBJ2-6
d_gene: TRBD1
abundance: few
v_gene: TRBV9
CDR3nt: TGTGCCAGCAGATCAGGGGGCGCATCTGGGGCCAACGTCCTGACTTTC
CDR3aa: CASRSGGASGANVLTF

j_gene: TRBJ2-5
d_gene: TRBD2
abundance: few
v_gene: TRBV30
CDR3nt: TGTGCCTGGAGTTTTTGGACTAGCGGGGAACTAAACCAAGAGACCCAGTACTTC
CDR3aa: CAWSFWTSGELNQETQYF

j_gene: TRBJ2-5
d_gene: TRBD2
abundance: NA
v_gene: TRBV7-2
CDR3nt: TGTGCCAGCAGCGCCCCGGGACTAGCGGGAGGCCAAGAGACCCAGTACTTC
CDR3aa: CASSAPGLAGGQETQYF